These 28 T cell receptor beta chains were all obtained from the same sample, sequenced in a study of blood T cell repertoires in COVID-19. Clones were read by immunoSEQ multiplex PCR, and TCRdb kept only the in-frame ones, dropping some. The table shows 350,000 to 450,000 clones, with about 85% occurring only once. Sequences were obtained from peripheral blood. These receptors were obtained from a woman under 30 with acute or convalescent COVID-19.

CDR3 residues: CASNPREGDTQYF. DNA of the CDR3: TGTGCCAGTAACCCTCGGGAGGGAGATACGCAGTATTTT. The chain is built from TRBV19 and TRBJ2-3; 8 positions agree with TRBD2. The CDR3 length is 13 residues. J lost 5 bases, V lost 7 bases, and 5 bases had no gene match. Germline assignment: CDR1 LNHDA and CDR2 SQIVND (reference sequence).

The V gene is TRBV10-1, the J gene TRBJ2-5; TRBD1 might be the D (6 bases). The CDR3 has 13 residues. Per the germline V gene, CDR1 is WNHNN and CDR2 is SYGVQD (reference sequence). V was pared by 3 bases and J by 4 bases, with 9 bases between. The CDR3, as DNA: TGCGCCAGCAGTGAAGCAGGGGCAGAGACCCAGTACTTC. This sequence encodes CASSEAGAETQYF.

The V and J genes are TRBV28 and TRBJ2-6; 10 nucleotides line up with TRBD1. The CDR3 sequence is 17 residues long. From germline, CDR1 is MDHEN and CDR2 SYDVKM. V shed 3 bases and J 1 base; nucleotides not matched to a gene: 3. The CDR3 DNA sequence: TGTGCCAGCAGTTTTGACAGGGGGCATTCTGGGGCCAACGTCCTGACTTTC. Translated, it gives CASSFDRGHSGANVLTF. Looking up the rest from reference TRBV28 and TRBJ2-6 gives the full variable domain: DVKVTQSSRYLVKRTGEKVFLECVQDMDHENMFWYRQDPGLGLRLIYFSYDVKMKEKGDIPEGYSVSREKKERFSLILESASTNQTSMYLCASSFDRGHSGANVLTFGAGSRLTVL.

This chain connects TRBV5-1 to TRBJ2-1; TRBD1 matches 10 bases. The J segment lost 3 bases and the V segment lost 0 bases, leaving 6 bases of the junction unmatched. The CDR3 loop spans 17 amino acids. Per the germline V gene, CDR1 is SGHRS and CDR2 is YFSETQ. CDR3 sequence reads: CASSLATGTGVYNEQFF. Written as DNA, the CDR3 is TGCGCCAGCAGCTTGGCTACCGGGACAGGGGTCTACAATGAGCAGTTCTTC.

This clone has just a few counts. V gene TRBV10-3 combines with J gene TRBJ1-1, with D possibly matching TRBD1 (5 bases). Germline CDR1 ENHRY, CDR2 SYGVKD. Trimming removed 10 bases from V and 5 bases from J, with 23 bases in between. This CDR3 contains 15 residues. The CDR3 bases are TGTGCCACCAACAAAGGTTCAGGGCTGTATACTGAAGCTTTCTTT. Amino acid sequence: CATNKGSGLYTEAFF.

V gene TRBV24-1 combines with J gene TRBJ2-1; 12 bases are shared with TRBD2. The CDR3 extends over 18 amino acids. V lost 7 bases and J lost 0; bases outside the gene matches: 9. Germline V gene data show CDR1 as KGHDR and CDR2 as SFDVKD. CDR3 amino acids: CATRELAGGGGSYNEQFF. CDR3 DNA sequence: TGTGCCACCAGAGAACTAGCGGGGGGAGGTGGCTCCTACAATGAGCAGTTCTTC.

The chain is built from TRBV10-1 and TRBJ2-7; 10 bases are shared with TRBD1. The germline V gene has CDR1 WNHNN and CDR2 SYGVQD (reference sequence). V gave up 2 bases and J gave up 4 bases; unmatched junction bases: 5. The CDR3 runs 15 residues. The CDR3 coding sequence is TGCGCCAGCAGTGAGGGGGACAGGGGAATTTACGAGCAGTACTTC. Translated: CASSEGDRGIYEQYF.

The rearrangement uses TRBV5-1 and TRBJ2-5; D is ambiguous. The V end lost 2 bases, the J end lost 3 bases, and 5 bases lay between the germline ends. CDR1 is SGHRS, CDR2 YFSETQ, per germline. The CDR3 loop spans 12 amino acids. The chain's CDR3 is CASSFSEETQYF. In nucleotides, the CDR3 is TGCGCCAGCAGCTTTTCGGAAGAGACCCAGTACTTC.

The chain is built from TRBV5-1 and TRBJ1-1, with D tentatively TRBD1 (5 bases). This CDR3 is 14 amino acids long. CDR1 and CDR2 (germline): SGHRS, YFSETQ. The germline V and J ends were trimmed by 4 bases and 6 bases, with 16 bases remaining between them. CDR3 sequence: CASSPRGGVPEAFF. CDR3 bases: TGCGCCAGCAGCCCTCGGGGAGGGGTGCCTGAAGCTTTCTTT.

The rearrangement links TRBV3-1 (or the pseudogene TRBV3-2) to TRBJ1-2; D gene unclear. Germline V CDR1 and CDR2: LGHDT, YNNKEL (reference sequence). V lost 1 base to trimming and J lost 6 bases, with 9 bases between them. The CDR3 has 13 residues. In nucleotides, the CDR3 is TGTGCCAGCAGCCAAGTTCACGAGCATGGCTACACCTTC. Translating it yields CASSQVHEHGYTF.

J is TRBJ2-7 and V is TRBV20-1; D possibly corresponds to TRBD1 (5 bases). CDR3 length: 12 residues. In germline, CDR1 is DFQATT, CDR2 SNEGSKA (reference sequence). V was shortened by 3 bases and J by 4 bases, with 10 bases between the two germline ends. CDR3 amino acids: CSASASGYEQYF. The CDR3 DNA sequence: TGCAGTGCTAGTGCATCAGGGTACGAGCAGTACTTC.

This clone showed up just once. This chain uses TRBV11-2 with TRBJ2-7; D possibly corresponds to TRBD1 (6 bases). Germline assignment: CDR1 SGHAT and CDR2 FQNNGV. Trimming removed 1 base from V and 4 bases from J, with 23 bases in between. The CDR3 spans 18 residues. The CDR3 bases are TGTGCCAGCAGCTTAGGAACGTTCAATGGAGACAGGAGGTACGAGCAGTACTTC. Amino acids: CASSLGTFNGDRRYEQYF.

The V gene is TRBV28, the J gene TRBJ1-3; 8 nucleotides line up with TRBD1. V dropped 8 bases and J dropped 0; count of bases not matched to a gene: 3. CDR3 length: 14 residues. Germline lookup yields CDR1 MDHEN and CDR2 SYDVKM. The CDR3 here is CASGDRSSGNTIYF. The CDR3 DNA is TGTGCCAGCGGGGACAGGTCCTCTGGAAACACCATATATTTT.

The chain is built from TRBV2 and TRBJ2-7, with 7 bases that match TRBD2. The CDR3 has 16 residues. Trimming took 2 bases from V and 2 from J; bases not matched to a gene: 9. Germline-derived CDR1 and CDR2 are SNHLY and FYNNEI. The chain's CDR3 is CASSEFPPGGTYEQYF. CDR3 bases: TGTGCCAGCAGTGAATTCCCCCCGGGGGGTACCTACGAGCAGTACTTC.

The rearrangement joins TRBV28 to TRBJ2-3, with 12 bases lining up with TRBD1. V was pared by 3 bases and J by 5 bases, with 6 bases of the junction left unmatched. This CDR3 is 16 amino acids long. Germline CDR1 reads MDHEN; CDR2 reads SYDVKM. This CDR3 is CASSLAGTGGRDTQYF. The CDR3 bases are TGTGCCAGCAGTTTGGCCGGGACAGGGGGCAGAGATACGCAGTATTTT.

This chain uses TRBV6-5 with TRBJ1-6; no firm D call. CDR1 is MNHEY and CDR2 is SVGAGI in the germline V gene. The length of the CDR3 is 16 residues. The germline V and J ends were trimmed by 2 bases and 6 bases, with 14 bases remaining between them. The CDR3 loop is CASSYTPGAGNSPLHF. The CDR3 DNA sequence: TGTGCCAGCAGTTACACTCCGGGAGCGGGTAATTCACCCCTCCACTTT.

This chain links TRBV6-1 with TRBJ1-1; D gene ambiguous. The CDR3 contains 12 residues. The V gene's germline CDR1 is MNHNS and CDR2 SASEGT. The V and J ends lost 2 bases and 5 bases respectively, with 6 bases between them. The chain's CDR3 is CASSEQVTEAFF. DNA for the CDR3: TGTGCCAGCAGTGAACAGGTTACTGAAGCTTTCTTT.

The V gene is TRBV14, the J gene TRBJ1-2; D is perhaps TRBD1 (6 bases). Deletions cut 0 bases from V and 2 bases from J, with 19 bases between. Germline V gene sequence: CDR1 SGHDN, CDR2 FVKESK. CDR3 length: 18 amino acids. The chain's CDR3 is CASSQDGVGQTHNYGYTF. The DNA for the CDR3 is TGTGCCAGCAGCCAAGATGGTGTAGGACAGACCCACAACTATGGCTACACCTTC.

The chain is built from TRBV4-1 and TRBJ2-7; 11 bases are shared with TRBD2. CDR1 MGHRA and CDR2 YSYEKL come from the germline V gene. J lost 2 bases, V lost 1 base, and 10 bases had no gene match. The CDR3 runs to 18 residues. CDR3 loop: CASSQGQTLAGGPYEQYF. The CDR3 DNA sequence: TGCGCCAGCAGCCAAGGACAGACTTTAGCGGGAGGGCCCTACGAGCAGTACTTC.

This sequence joins TRBV7-2 and TRBJ1-4; the D gene is possibly TRBD1 (5 bases). Per the germline V gene, CDR1 is SGHTA and CDR2 is FQGNSA. Trimming removed 1 base at V and 9 bases at J, with 9 bases between. CDR3 size: 13 residues. This CDR3 is CASSLGQGQKLFF. For the CDR3, the DNA is TGTGCCAGCAGCTTAGGTCAGGGTCAAAAACTGTTTTTT. The whole variable domain, filled in from reference TRBV7-2 and TRBJ1-4, reads GAGVSQSPSNKVTEKGKDVELRCDPISGHTALYWYRQSLGQGLEFLIYFQGNSAPDKSGLPSDRFSAERTGGSVSTLTIQRTQQEDSAVYLCASSLGQGQKLFFGSGTQLSVL.

This chain connects TRBV2 to TRBJ1-2; the D gene is possibly TRBD1 (6 bases). V lost 8 bases, J lost 3 bases, and 16 bases lay in between. CDR1 SNHLY and CDR2 FYNNEI come from the germline V gene. The CDR3 spans 14 residues. CDR3 region: CASYSGAIDYGYTF. The CDR3 DNA is TGTGCCAGCTATTCAGGGGCAATCGACTATGGCTACACCTTC.

The chain couples TRBV30 to TRBJ1-2; 9 nucleotides match TRBD1. The length of the CDR3 is 14 residues. Trimming at V came to 2 bases and at J to 4 bases, leaving 5 bases not matched to a gene. Germline V CDR1 and CDR2: GTSNPN, SVGIG (reference sequence). CDR3 sequence: CAWSWDRAIYGYTF. CDR3 sequence (DNA): TGTGCCTGGAGTTGGGACAGGGCGATCTATGGCTACACCTTC.

V usage is TRBV28 and J usage is TRBJ1-2; 7 positions agree with TRBD1. The CDR3 spans 16 residues. Germline V gene lookup returns CDR1 MDHEN and CDR2 SYDVKM. V gave up 3 bases and J gave up 1 base; unmatched junction bases: 8. CDR3 nucleotides: TGTGCCAGCAGTTTCCCACTGACAGGGTTTAACTATGGCTACACCTTC. Its protein is CASSFPLTGFNYGYTF.

The DNA of the CDR3 is TGTGCCAGCTCCCATCATGGGAGGAATCAGCCCCAGCATTTT. Protein: CASSHHGRNQPQHF. The chain links TRBV7-9 to TRBJ1-5; D uncertain. Germline values: CDR1 SEHNR, CDR2 FQNEAQ (reference sequence). This CDR3 contains 14 residues. The V end was cut by 8 bases, the J end by 4 bases, with 15 bases between.

There are a few counts of this clone. The chain is built from TRBV19 and TRBJ1-4; D remains unclear. CDR3 size: 16 residues. V lost 0 bases, J lost 5 bases, and 13 bases lay in between. Germline V lookup: CDR1 LNHDA, CDR2 SQIVND (reference sequence). The CDR3 bases are TGTGCCAGTAGTATAGATCCCCAGGCGCCGAATGAAAAACTGTTTTTT. Encoded protein: CASSIDPQAPNEKLFF.

The chain has TRBV6-5 and TRBJ1-1, with 8 positions matching TRBD1. With V trimmed by 6 bases and J by 3 bases, 6 bases remained unmatched. This CDR3 comprises 14 residues. Germline V CDR1 and CDR2: MNHEY, SVGAGI. The CDR3 nucleotides read TGTGCCAGCAGGACGGACAGGGCGGACACTGAAGCTTTCTTT. As protein: CASRTDRADTEAFF.

Remarks on this clone: The same CDR3 arises from other DNA sequences in this sample as well. This chain links TRBV9 with TRBJ2-2; D remains unclear. V was shortened by 2 bases and J by 4 bases, with 6 bases between the two germline ends. The CDR3 has 13 residues. Looked up from germline, CDR1 is SGDLS and CDR2 is YYNGEE. The DNA for the CDR3 is TGTGCCAGCAGCGTCGGCGGCACCGGGGAGCTGTTTTTT. This encodes CASSVGGTGELFF.

J is TRBJ2-2 and V is TRBV10-3, with D possibly TRBD1 on 6 matching bases. The CDR3 has 14 residues. V was clipped by 10 bases and J by 0 bases, with 12 bases between them. CDR1 and CDR2 from the germline V gene are ENHRY and SYGVKD. CDR3 coding DNA: TGTGCCACCCGGACAGACGCGAACACCGGGGAGCTGTTTTTT. As protein: CATRTDANTGELFF.